This T cell receptor (beta chain) comes out of a study of early stage breast cancer tumors. This CDR3 has 18 residues. Trimming took 4 bases from V and 4 from J, leaving 23 bases between them. Germline V CDR1 and CDR2: SGHDT, YYEEEE. This clone was seen only a few times. Produced via immunoSEQ multiplex PCR; TCRdb's table is partial and in-frame only. The data hold 20,000 to 25,000 clones, with less than 75% observed a single time. Material for sequencing was breast tumor tissue. The sequence derives from a person in their sixties with breast cancer. The chain has TRBV5-6 and TRBJ2-2; D possibly corresponds to TRBD2 (6 bases). CDR3 DNA sequence: TGTGCCAGCAGCCCGACTCGGCGGACGCGGGGTAGCACCGGGGAGCTGTTTTTT. Its protein product is CASSPTRRTRGSTGELFF.